This note documents a single T cell receptor (beta chain) sequence. The antigen is undetermined. This entry comes from a study of response to subunit inactivated influenza vaccine. Study-wide points: Each seasonal influenza vaccination, the authors suggested, recruits few new T cells.

From the RT-PCR reads, TCRdb called clonotypes with MiXCR, one entry per CDR3 protein. The sample holds roughly 780,000 distinct CDR3 sequences, about a fifth seen once. Germline loops: CDR1 LNHNV, CDR2 YYDKDF (reference sequence). The CDR3 spans 15 residues. V lost 8 bases to trimming and J lost 2 bases, with 16 bases between them. The receptor was derived from a man over 45 who received an inactivated influenza vaccine. Specimen: PBMCs from blood, collected around 5 days after vaccination. The V call is TRBV15, the J call TRBJ2-1, with unresolved D. DNA of the CDR3: TGTGCCACCGGGGATCCACGGGCAACCTACAATGAGCAGTTCTTC. Its translation: CATGDPRATYNEQFF.